The present T cell receptor (beta chain) was sequenced within a study of response to subunit inactivated influenza vaccine. Trimming removed 2 bases from V and 6 bases from J, with 8 bases in between. Germline V gene sequence: CDR1 LGHDT, CDR2 YNNKEL (reference sequence). CDR3 length equals 12 residues. TCRdb processed the RT-PCR reads anew with MiXCR; each CDR3 protein has one entry. The sample has approximately 250,000 distinct CDR3 sequences; about 12% are singletons. The chain is built from TRBV3-1 and TRBJ2-7; D is unclear. Here the sequenced sample was non-naive T cells sorted from PBMCs, taken around two weeks before vaccination. This sequence was found in a man aged 50 or older who received an inactivated influenza vaccine. The CDR3 loop reads CASSQNSGEQYF. The CDR3, as DNA: TGTGCCAGCAGCCAAAACAGTGGCGAGCAGTACTTC.